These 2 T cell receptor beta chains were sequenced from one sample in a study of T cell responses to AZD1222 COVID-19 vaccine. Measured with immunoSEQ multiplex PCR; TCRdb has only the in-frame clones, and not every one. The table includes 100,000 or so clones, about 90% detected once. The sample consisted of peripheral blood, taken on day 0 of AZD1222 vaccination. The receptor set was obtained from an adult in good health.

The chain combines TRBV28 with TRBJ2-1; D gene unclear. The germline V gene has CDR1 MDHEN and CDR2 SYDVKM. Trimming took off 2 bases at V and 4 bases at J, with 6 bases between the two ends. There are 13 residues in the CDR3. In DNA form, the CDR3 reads TGTGCCAGCAGTTTAGGCAGATACAATGAGCAGTTCTTC. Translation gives CASSLGRYNEQFF.

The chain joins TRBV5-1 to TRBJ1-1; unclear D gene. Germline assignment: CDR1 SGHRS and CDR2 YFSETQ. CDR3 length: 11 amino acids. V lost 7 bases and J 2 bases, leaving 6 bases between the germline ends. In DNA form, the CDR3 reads TGCGCCAGCCAATCCAACACTGAAGCTTTCTTT. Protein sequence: CASQSNTEAFF.